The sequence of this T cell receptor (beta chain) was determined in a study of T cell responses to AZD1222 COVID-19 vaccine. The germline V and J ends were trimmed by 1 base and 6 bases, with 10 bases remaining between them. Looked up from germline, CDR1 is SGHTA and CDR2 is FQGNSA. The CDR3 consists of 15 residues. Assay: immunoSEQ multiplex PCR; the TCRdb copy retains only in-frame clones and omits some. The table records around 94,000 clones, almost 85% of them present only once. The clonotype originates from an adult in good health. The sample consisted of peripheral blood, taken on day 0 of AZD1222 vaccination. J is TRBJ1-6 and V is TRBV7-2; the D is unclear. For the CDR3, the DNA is TGTGCCAGCAGCTTAGTGCAGGCCTCTAATTCACCCCTCCACTTT. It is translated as CASSLVQASNSPLHF.